This T cell receptor (beta chain) originates from a study of blood T cells in healthy people across ages. A second PCR, run for about 6 to 12 cycles, used a sample-barcoded 5' primer plus a J-beta primer mix. Sequencing recovered at least 2.5 million CDR3-containing paired-end reads from each sample. TCRdb re-called the 5' RACE reads through MiXCR, storing one row per CDR3 protein. In the table there are approximately 790,000 distinct CDR3 sequences, around 62% of which are singletons. The source material was blood. This TCR was recovered from a man aged 25-40 years in good health.

The CDR3 here is CSARTLDKVFLEQYF. The CDR3 DNA reads TGCAGTGCCCGAACCTTGGACAAAGTCTTTCTCGAGCAGTACTTC. J is TRBJ2-5 and V is TRBV20-1, with TRBD1 as a possible D gene (5 bases). The closer fit of TRBJ2-7 to the DNA end suggests the J call may be wrong. The CDR3 consists of 15 residues. Germline V lookup: CDR1 DFQATT, CDR2 SNEGSKA (reference sequence).